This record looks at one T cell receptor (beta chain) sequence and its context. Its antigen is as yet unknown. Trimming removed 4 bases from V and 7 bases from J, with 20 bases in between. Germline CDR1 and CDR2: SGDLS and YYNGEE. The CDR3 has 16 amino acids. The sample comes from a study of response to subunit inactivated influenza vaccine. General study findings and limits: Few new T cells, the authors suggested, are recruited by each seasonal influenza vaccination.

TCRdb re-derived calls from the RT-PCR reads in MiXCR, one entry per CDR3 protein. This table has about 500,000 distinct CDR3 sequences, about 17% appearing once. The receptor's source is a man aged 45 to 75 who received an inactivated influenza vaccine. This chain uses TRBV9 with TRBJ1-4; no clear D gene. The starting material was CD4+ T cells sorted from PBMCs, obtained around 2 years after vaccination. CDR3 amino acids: CASSPGALAGGEKLFF. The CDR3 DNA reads TGTGCCAGCAGCCCCGGCGCCCTTGCGGGAGGTGAAAAACTGTTTTTT.